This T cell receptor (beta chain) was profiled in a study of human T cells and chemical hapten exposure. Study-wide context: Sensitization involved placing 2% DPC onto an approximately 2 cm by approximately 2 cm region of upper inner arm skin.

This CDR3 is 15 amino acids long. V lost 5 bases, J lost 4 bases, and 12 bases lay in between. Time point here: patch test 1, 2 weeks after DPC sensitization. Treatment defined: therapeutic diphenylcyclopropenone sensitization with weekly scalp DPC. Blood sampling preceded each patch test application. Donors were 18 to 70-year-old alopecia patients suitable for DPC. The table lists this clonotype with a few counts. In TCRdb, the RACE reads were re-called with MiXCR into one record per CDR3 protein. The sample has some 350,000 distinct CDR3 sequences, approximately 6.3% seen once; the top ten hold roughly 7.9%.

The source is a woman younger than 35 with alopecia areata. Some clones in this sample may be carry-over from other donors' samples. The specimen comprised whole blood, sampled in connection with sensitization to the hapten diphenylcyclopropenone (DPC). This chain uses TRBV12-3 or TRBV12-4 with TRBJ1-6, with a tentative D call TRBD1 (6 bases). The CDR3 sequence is CASSTSQGYNSPLHF. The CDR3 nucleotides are TGTGCCAGCAGTACTTCTCAGGGGTATAATTCACCCCTCCACTTT.